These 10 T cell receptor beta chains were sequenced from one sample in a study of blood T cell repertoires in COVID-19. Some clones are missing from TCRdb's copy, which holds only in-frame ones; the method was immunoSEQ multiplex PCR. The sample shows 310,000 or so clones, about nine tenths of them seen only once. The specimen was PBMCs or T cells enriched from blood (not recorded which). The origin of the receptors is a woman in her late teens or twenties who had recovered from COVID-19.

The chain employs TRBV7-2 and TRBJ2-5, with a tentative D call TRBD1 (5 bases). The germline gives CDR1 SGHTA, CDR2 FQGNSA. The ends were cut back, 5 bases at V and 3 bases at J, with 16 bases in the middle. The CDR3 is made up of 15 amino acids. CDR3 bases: TGTGCCAGCAGCCAGAATATACAGGTGAAAGAGACCCAGTACTTC. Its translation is CASSQNIQVKETQYF.

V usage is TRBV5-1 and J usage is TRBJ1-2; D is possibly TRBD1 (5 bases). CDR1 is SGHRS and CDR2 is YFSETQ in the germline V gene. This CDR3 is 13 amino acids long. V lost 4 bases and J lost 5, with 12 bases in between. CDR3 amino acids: CASSSQGSYGYTF. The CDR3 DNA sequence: TGCGCCAGCAGCAGCCAGGGCAGTTATGGCTACACCTTC.

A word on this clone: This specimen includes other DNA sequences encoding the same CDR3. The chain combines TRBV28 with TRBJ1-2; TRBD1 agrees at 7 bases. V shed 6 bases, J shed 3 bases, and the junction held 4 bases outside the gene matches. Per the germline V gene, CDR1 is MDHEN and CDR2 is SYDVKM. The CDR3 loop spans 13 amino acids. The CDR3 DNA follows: TGTGCCAGCAGCCTCGACAGGGACTATGGCTACACCTTC. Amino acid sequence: CASSLDRDYGYTF.

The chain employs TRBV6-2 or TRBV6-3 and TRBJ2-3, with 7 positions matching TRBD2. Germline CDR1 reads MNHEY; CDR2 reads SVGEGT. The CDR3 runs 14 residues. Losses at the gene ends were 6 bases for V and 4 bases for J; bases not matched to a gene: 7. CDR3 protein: CASSRRLAADTQYF. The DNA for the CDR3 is TGTGCCAGCAGCCGAAGACTAGCCGCAGATACGCAGTATTTT.

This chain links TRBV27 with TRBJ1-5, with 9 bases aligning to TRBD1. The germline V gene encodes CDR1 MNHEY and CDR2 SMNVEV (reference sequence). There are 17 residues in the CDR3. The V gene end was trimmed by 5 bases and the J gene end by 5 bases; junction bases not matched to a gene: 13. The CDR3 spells CASSPVGGQGSYQPQHF. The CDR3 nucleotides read TGTGCCAGCAGTCCAGTGGGAGGACAGGGGTCTTATCAGCCCCAGCATTTT.

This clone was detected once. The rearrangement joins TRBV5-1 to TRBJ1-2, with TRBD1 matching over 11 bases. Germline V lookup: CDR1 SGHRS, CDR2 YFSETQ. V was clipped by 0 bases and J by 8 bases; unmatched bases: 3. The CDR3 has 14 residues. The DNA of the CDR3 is TGCGCCAGCAGCTTGGCCCGGGACAGGGGGGGCTACACCTTC. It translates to CASSLARDRGGYTF.

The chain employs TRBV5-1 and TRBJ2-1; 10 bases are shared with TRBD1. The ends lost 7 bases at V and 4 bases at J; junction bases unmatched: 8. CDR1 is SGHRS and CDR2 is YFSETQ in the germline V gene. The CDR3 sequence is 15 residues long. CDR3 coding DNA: TGCGCCAGCGGCCCATGGACAGGGGGTTACAATGAGCAGTTCTTC. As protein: CASGPWTGGYNEQFF.

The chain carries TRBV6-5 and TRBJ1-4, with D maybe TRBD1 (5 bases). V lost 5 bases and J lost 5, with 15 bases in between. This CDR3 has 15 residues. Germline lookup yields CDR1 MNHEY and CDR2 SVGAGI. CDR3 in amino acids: CASSLGGRHNEKLFF. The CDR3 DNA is TGTGCCAGCAGTCTGGGGGGGAGACACAATGAAAAACTGTTTTTT.

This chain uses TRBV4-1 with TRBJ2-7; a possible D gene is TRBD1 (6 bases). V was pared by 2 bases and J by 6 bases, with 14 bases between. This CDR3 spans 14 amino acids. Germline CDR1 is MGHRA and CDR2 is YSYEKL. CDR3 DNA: TGCGCCAGCAGCCAATCCGGGACAAGCGGCGAGCAGTACTTC. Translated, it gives CASSQSGTSGEQYF.

CDR3 loop: CASSPTRSRGYEQYF. The CDR3, as DNA: TGTGCCAGCAGCCCGACTAGGAGCCGGGGGTACGAGCAGTACTTC. The genes are TRBV9 and TRBJ2-7; D perhaps matches TRBD2 (6 bases). This CDR3 is 15 amino acids long. V was trimmed by 4 bases and J by 4 bases, leaving 18 bases between them. Germline lookup yields CDR1 SGDLS and CDR2 YYNGEE. The complete variable domain, with remaining parts taken from reference TRBV9 and TRBJ2-7, reads DSGVTQTPKHLITATGQRVTLRCSPRSGDLSVYWYQQSLDQGLQFLIQYYNGEERAKGNILERFSAQQFPDLHSELNLSSLELGDSALYFCASSPTRSRGYEQYFGPGTRLTVT.